This T cell receptor (beta chain) comes out of a study of T cell responses to AZD1222 COVID-19 vaccine. Here immunoSEQ multiplex PCR was the method, and the copy in TCRdb shows in-frame clones only, minus some. The data contain 90,000 to 120,000 clones, about 92% of them singletons. This receptor was obtained from an adult in good health. The material sequenced was peripheral blood, taken on day 0 of MenACWY control vaccination.

CDR3 in amino acids: CASSFVPRSNQPQHF. CDR3 nucleotide sequence: TGTGCCAGCAGCTTTGTCCCCCGGAGCAATCAGCCCCAGCATTTT. The rearrangement joins TRBV7-2 to TRBJ1-5; D gene uncertain. The V end lost 3 bases, the J end lost 1 base, and 10 bases lay between the germline ends. The germline V gene has CDR1 SGHTA and CDR2 FQGNSA. This CDR3 has 15 residues.